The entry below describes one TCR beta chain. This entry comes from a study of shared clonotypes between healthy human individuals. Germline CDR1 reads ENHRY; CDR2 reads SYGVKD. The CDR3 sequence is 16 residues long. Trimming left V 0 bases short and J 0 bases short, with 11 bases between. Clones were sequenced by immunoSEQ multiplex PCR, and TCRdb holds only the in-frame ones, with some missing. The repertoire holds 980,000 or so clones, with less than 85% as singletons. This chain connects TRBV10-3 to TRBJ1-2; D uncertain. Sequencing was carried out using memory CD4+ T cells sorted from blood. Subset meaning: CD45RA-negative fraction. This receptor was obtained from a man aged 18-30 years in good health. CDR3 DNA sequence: TGTGCCATCAGTGAGTCCAATCAGCGAGCTAACTATGGCTACACCTTC. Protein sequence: CAISESNQRANYGYTF.